Following are 11 T cell receptor beta chains from one sample sequenced in a study of spatial heterogeneity in lung cancer. TCRdb re-called the 5' RACE reads with MiXCR, one entry per CDR3 protein. The sample lists 40,000 to 50,000 distinct CDR3 sequences, more than 9% seen once, with under 20% in the top ten. Time point meaning: blood at routine non-recurrence follow-up after resection. The sample here was PBMCs, taken at follow-up. All receptors derive from a female donor with early-stage non-small cell lung cancer.

By frequency in the sample, this clonotype is medium-sized (0.01 to 0.1%). The chain couples TRBV6-4 to TRBJ2-3, with TRBD2 matching 11 bases. This CDR3 has 14 residues. J lost 5 bases, V lost 2 bases, and 0 bases had no gene match. Germline V gene sequence: CDR1 MRHNA, CDR2 SNTAGT. The CDR3 DNA sequence: TGTGCCAGCAGTGACACTAGCGGGGGAGATACGCAGTATTTT. Protein product: CASSDTSGGDTQYF.

The chain recombines TRBV20-1 with TRBJ2-3; 7 bases are shared with TRBD1. Germline values: CDR1 DFQATT, CDR2 SNEGSKA (reference sequence). V shed 5 bases, J shed 2 bases, and the junction held 7 bases outside the gene matches. CDR3 length: 14 residues. CDR3 region: CSASGGEVTDTQYF. Written as DNA, the CDR3 is TGCAGTGCTTCAGGGGGAGAGGTCACAGATACGCAGTATTTT.

This clonotype was seen only a few times. The V call is TRBV5-1, the J call TRBJ2-5; D ambiguous. The CDR3 has 13 amino acids. Germline V CDR1 and CDR2: SGHRS, YFSETQ. The V and J ends lost 0 bases and 5 bases respectively, with 8 bases between them. CDR3 amino acids: CASSLDLGETQYF. In DNA form, the CDR3 reads TGCGCCAGCAGCTTGGACCTGGGGGAGACCCAGTACTTC.

This clonotype was detected many times. The chain links TRBV7-9 to TRBJ1-2; D call uncertain. The CDR3 consists of 15 residues. Between the trimmed V and J ends, which lost 5 bases and 0 bases, there was a span of 13 bases. Germline V gives CDR1 SEHNR, CDR2 FQNEAQ (reference sequence). This CDR3 reads CASSPLAASNYGYTF. CDR3 coding DNA: TGTGCCAGCAGCCCCTTGGCAGCCTCTAACTATGGCTACACCTTC.

This clonotype showed up many times. This sequence joins TRBV29-1 and TRBJ1-1; D perhaps matches TRBD1 (6 bases). The CDR3 length is 12 residues. V shed 7 bases and J shed 0 bases, with 9 bases lying between them. CDR1 and CDR2 (germline): SQVTM, ANQGSEA. CDR3 bases: TGCAGCGGCGGACAGCTGAACACTGAAGCTTTCTTT. Residues: CSGGQLNTEAFF.

This clonotype was found many times. The chain combines TRBV12-5 with TRBJ1-2; D call uncertain. Germline lookup yields CDR1 LGHNT and CDR2 FRNRAP. V shed 4 bases and J shed 14 bases, with 14 bases lying between them. This CDR3 comprises 11 residues. Written as DNA, the CDR3 is TGTGCTAGTGGTTCCCCACCCTCCTTAACCTTC. This encodes CASGSPPSLTF.

This clonotype appeared many times. CDR3 residues: CASSTSSESTDTQYF. For the CDR3, the DNA is TGTGCCAGCAGCACTAGCTCCGAGAGCACAGATACGCAGTATTTT. This rearrangement joins TRBV6-5 to TRBJ2-3; D is possibly TRBD2 (6 bases). Germline CDR1 MNHEY, CDR2 SVGAGI. The CDR3 is 15 residues long. Trimming removed 6 bases from V and 0 bases from J, with 13 bases in between.

The sample holds a few counts of this clonotype. The chain links TRBV9 to TRBJ2-1; 8 nucleotides line up with TRBD2. This CDR3 spans 15 amino acids. V was pared by 4 bases and J by 7 bases, with 10 bases of the junction left unmatched. Per germline, CDR1 SGDLS and CDR2 YYNGEE. In DNA, the CDR3 is TGTGCCAGCAGCCCTGGGACTAGATTGCGGAATGAGCAGTTCTTC. It specifies CASSPGTRLRNEQFF.

The rearrangement joins TRBV20-1 to TRBJ2-7, with 7 bases that match TRBD1. CDR3 length equals 12 residues. CDR1 DFQATT and CDR2 SNEGSKA come from the germline V gene (reference sequence). Here the CDR3 DNA reads TGCAGCGTTAGGGGGCCCTCCTACGAGCAGTACTTC. Its translation is CSVRGPSYEQYF.

A note on this clonotype: A much larger clonotype is one base distant, so this may be a read error. Likely a read error: the CDR3 ends without its conserved phenylalanine or tryptophan. The CDR3 DNA reads as TGTGCCAGCAGTTTTGACTACAATGAGCAGTTCTCC. This codes for CASSFDYNEQFS. The chain couples TRBV5-4 to TRBJ2-1; unclear D gene. Germline loops: CDR1 SGHNT, CDR2 YYREEE (reference sequence). CDR3 size: 12 residues. V lost 5 bases to trimming and J lost 3 bases, with 6 bases between them.

The chain employs TRBV5-1 and TRBJ1-1; D gene ambiguous. The germline V gene encodes CDR1 SGHRS and CDR2 YFSETQ. Trimming removed 4 bases from V and 3 bases from J, with 13 bases in between. The CDR3 is 14 amino acids. The DNA of the CDR3 is TGCGCCAGCAGCCCCGTCGCCATGTACACTGAAGCTTTCTTT. Translation: CASSPVAMYTEAFF. The variable domain in full, with the rest retrieved from reference TRBV5-1 and TRBJ1-1, is KAGVTQTPRYLIKTRGQQVTLSCSPISGHRSVSWYQQTPGQGLQFLFEYFSETQRNKGNFPGRFSGRQFSNSRSEMNVSTLELGDSALYLCASSPVAMYTEAFFGQGTRLTVV.